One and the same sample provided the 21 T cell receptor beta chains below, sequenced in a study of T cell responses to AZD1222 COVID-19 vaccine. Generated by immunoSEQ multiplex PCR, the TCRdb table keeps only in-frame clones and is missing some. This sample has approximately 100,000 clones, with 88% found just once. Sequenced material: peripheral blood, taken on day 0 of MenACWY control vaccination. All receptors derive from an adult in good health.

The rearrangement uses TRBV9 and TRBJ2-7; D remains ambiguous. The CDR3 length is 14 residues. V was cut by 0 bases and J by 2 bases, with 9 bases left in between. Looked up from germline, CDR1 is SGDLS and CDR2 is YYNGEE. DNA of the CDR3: TGTGCCAGCAGCGTAGCTGTCGGAACCTACGAGCAGTACTTC. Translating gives CASSVAVGTYEQYF. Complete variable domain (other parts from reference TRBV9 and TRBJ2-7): DSGVTQTPKHLITATGQRVTLRCSPRSGDLSVYWYQQSLDQGLQFLIQYYNGEERAKGNILERFSAQQFPDLHSELNLSSLELGDSALYFCASSVAVGTYEQYFGPGTRLTVT.

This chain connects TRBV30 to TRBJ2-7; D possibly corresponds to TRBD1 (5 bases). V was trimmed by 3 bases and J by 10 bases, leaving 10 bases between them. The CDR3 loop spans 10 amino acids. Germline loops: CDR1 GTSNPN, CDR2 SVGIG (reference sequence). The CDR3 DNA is TGTGCCTGGAGCCAGGGTAATCAGTACTTC. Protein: CAWSQGNQYF.

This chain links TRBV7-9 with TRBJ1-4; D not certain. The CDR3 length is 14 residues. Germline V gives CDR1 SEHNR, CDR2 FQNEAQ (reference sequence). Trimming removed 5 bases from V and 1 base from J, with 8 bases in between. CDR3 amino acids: CASSRTETNEKLFF. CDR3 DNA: TGTGCCAGCAGCCGTACAGAAACTAATGAAAAACTGTTTTTT. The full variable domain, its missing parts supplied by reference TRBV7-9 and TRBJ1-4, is DTGVSQNPRHKITKRGQNVTFRCDPISEHNRLYWYRQTLGQGPEFLTYFQNEAQLEKSRLLSDRFSAERPKGSFSTLEIQRTEQGDSAMYLCASSRTETNEKLFFGSGTQLSVL.

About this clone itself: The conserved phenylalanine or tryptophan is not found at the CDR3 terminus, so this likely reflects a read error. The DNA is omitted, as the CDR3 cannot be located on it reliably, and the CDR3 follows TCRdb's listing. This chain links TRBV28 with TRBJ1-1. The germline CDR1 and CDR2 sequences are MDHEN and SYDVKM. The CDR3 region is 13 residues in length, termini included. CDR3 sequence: CASSSSLTSGLRS.

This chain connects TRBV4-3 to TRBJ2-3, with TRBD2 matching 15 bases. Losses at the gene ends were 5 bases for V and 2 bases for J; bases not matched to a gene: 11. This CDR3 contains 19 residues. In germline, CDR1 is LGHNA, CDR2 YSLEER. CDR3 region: CASSNVPGLAGGATDTQYF. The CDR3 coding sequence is TGCGCCAGCAGCAACGTCCCGGGACTAGCGGGAGGCGCCACAGATACGCAGTATTTT.

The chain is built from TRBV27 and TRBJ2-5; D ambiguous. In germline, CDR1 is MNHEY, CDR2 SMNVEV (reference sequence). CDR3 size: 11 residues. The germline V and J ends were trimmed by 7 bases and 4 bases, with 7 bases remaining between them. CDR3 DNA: TGTGCCAGCAAAGAGAGAGAGACCCAGTACTTC. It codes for CASKERETQYF.

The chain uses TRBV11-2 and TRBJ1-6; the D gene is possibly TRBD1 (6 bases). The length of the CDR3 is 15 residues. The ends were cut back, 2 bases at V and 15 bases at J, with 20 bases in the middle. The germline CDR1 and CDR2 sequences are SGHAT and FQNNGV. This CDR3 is CASSLYDKPGTYLHF. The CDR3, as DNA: TGTGCCAGCAGCTTATACGACAAACCCGGGACATACCTCCACTTT.

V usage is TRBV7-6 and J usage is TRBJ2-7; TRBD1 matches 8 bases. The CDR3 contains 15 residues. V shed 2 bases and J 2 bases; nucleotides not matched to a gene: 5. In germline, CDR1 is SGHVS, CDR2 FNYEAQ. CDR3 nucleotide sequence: TGTGCCAGCAGCTTATTGGGGACAGGACCCTACGAGCAGTACTTC. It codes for CASSLLGTGPYEQYF. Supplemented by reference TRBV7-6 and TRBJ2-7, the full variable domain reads GAGVSQSPRYKVTKRGQDVALRCDPISGHVSLYWYRQALGQGPEFLTYFNYEAQQDKSGLPNDRFSAERPEGSISTLTIQRTEQRDSAMYRCASSLLGTGPYEQYFGPGTRLTVT.

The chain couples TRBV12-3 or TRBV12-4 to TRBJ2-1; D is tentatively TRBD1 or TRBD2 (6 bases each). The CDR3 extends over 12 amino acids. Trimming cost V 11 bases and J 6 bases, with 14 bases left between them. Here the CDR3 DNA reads TGTGCCTGTCACGAGGGGGGCAATGAGCAGTTCTTC. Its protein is CACHEGGNEQFF.

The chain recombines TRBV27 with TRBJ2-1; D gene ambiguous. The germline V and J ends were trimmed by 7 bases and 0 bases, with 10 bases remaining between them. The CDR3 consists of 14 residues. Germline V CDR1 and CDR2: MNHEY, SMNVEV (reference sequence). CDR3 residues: CASNPSSSYNEQFF. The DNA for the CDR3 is TGTGCCAGCAACCCTTCGAGCTCCTACAATGAGCAGTTCTTC.

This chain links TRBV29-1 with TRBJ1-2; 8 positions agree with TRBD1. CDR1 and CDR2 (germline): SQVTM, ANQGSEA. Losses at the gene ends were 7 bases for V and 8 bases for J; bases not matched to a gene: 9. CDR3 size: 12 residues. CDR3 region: CSGRGQGSGYTF. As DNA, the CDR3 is TGCAGCGGAAGAGGACAGGGCAGCGGCTACACCTTC.

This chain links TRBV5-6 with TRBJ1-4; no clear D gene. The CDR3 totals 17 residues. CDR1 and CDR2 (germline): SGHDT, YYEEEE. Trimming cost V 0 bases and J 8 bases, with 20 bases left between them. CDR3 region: CASSLVGISEVQEKLFF. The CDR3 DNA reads TGTGCCAGCAGCTTGGTTGGGATTTCGGAGGTCCAAGAAAAACTGTTTTTT. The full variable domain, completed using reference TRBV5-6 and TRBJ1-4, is DAGVTQSPTHLIKTRGQQVTLRCSPKSGHDTVSWYQQALGQGPQFIFQYYEEEERQRGNFPDRFSGHQFPNYSSELNVNALLLGDSALYLCASSLVGISEVQEKLFFGSGTQLSVL.

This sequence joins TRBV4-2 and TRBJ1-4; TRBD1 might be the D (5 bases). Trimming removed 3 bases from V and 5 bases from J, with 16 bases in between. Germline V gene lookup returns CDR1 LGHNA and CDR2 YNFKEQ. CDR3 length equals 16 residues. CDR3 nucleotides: TGTGCCAGCAGCCAGGATCGTAGACAGAAGAATGAAAAACTGTTTTTT. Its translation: CASSQDRRQKNEKLFF.

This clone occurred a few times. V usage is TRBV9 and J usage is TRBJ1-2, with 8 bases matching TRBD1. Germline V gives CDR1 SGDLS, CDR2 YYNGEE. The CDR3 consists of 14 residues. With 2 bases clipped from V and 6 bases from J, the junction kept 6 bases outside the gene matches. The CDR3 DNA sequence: TGTGCCAGCAGCGTTCCGGGACAGGCACATGGCTACACCTTC. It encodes CASSVPGQAHGYTF.

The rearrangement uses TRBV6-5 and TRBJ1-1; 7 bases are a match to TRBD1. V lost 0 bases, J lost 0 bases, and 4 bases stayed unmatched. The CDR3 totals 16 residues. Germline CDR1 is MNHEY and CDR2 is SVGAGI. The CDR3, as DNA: TGTGCCAGCAGTTACTCGACAGGGCAGGTGAACACTGAAGCTTTCTTT. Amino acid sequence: CASSYSTGQVNTEAFF.

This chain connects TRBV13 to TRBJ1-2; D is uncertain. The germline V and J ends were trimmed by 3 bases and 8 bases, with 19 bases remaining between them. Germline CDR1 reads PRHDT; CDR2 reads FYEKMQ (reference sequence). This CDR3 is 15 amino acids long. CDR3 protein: CASSFGSGGIGGYTF. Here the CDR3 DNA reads TGTGCCAGCAGCTTTGGGAGTGGAGGGATAGGCGGCTACACCTTC.

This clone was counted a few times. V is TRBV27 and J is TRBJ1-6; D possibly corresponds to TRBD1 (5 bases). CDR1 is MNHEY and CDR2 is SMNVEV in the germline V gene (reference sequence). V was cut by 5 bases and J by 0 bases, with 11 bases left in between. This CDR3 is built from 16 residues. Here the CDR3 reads CASSPLGTSYNSPLHF. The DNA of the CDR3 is TGTGCCAGCAGTCCCCTGGGGACCTCCTATAATTCACCCCTCCACTTT.

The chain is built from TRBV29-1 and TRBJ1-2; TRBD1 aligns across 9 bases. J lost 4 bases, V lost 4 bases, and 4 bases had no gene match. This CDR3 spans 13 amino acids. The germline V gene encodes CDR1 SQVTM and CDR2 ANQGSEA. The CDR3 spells CSVGTGEGYGYTF. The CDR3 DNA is TGCAGCGTTGGGACAGGGGAAGGCTATGGCTACACCTTC.

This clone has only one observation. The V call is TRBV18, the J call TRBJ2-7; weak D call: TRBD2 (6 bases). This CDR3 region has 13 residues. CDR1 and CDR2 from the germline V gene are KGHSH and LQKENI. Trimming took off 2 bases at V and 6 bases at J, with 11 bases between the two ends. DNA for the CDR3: TGTGCCAGCTCACCAGGGACTTTTCTCGAGCAGTACTTC. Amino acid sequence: CASSPGTFLEQYF.

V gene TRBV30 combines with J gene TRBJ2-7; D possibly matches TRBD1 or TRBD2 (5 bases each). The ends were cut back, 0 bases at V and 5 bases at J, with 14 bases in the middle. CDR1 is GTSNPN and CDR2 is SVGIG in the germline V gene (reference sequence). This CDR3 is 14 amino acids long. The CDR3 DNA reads TGTGCCTGGAGTGTGACTACCCAAGGGGACGAGCAGTACTTC. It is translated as CAWSVTTQGDEQYF.

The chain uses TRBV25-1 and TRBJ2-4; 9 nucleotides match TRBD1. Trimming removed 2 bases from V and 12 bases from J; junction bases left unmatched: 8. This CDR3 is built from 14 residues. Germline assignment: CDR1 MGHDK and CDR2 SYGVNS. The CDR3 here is CASSEVRGQGYQYF. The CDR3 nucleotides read TGTGCCAGCAGTGAAGTCAGGGGACAGGGATATCAGTACTTC.